These 17 T cell receptor beta chains share one sample of origin, sequenced in a study of T cell responses to AZD1222 COVID-19 vaccine (dated by TCRdb to the early 2020s). What the time point label conveys for this sample: about 28 days (+/-7) after the second vaccine dose. Receptor amplification or capture employed the immunoSEQ multiplex PCR assay. Sourced from immuneACCESS, this table was stored by TCRdb with only in-frame sequences that have V and J called. A share of the clones is absent; for the studies checked, an unresolved V gene accounts for under half, and the remainder has no known explanation. The sample table holds 110,000 or so clones, of which about 89% were seen once. The ten largest clones represent roughly 7% of the sample. Sample: peripheral blood, taken 28 days after the second AZD1222 dose. The receptors come from an adult who received the AZD1222 COVID-19 vaccine.

The V and J genes are TRBV4-1 and TRBJ2-3; the match to TRBD2 covers 9 bases. Unmatched junction bases numbered 12, after V lost 4 bases and J lost 4 bases. This CDR3 comprises 17 residues. Per germline, CDR1 MGHRA and CDR2 YSYEKL. CDR3 DNA: TGCGCCAGCAGCCCCTCCGGAGCGGGGGGCATCGCAGATACGCAGTATTTT. It specifies CASSPSGAGGIADTQYF.

CDR3 coding DNA: TGTGCCAGCAGAAGCGGGAACACAGATACGCAGTATTTT. Protein: CASRSGNTDTQYF. The chain joins TRBV7-9 to TRBJ2-3, with TRBD2 identical over 7 bases. The V segment lost 6 bases and the J segment 2 bases; nucleotides outside the gene matches: 2. The CDR3 covers 13 residues. In germline, CDR1 is SEHNR, CDR2 FQNEAQ (reference sequence).

The V gene is TRBV19, the J gene TRBJ2-1, with 10 bases matching TRBD2. Germline trimming cut 6 bases from V and 7 bases from J; bases unmatched to any gene: 6. CDR3 length equals 14 residues. Germline V lookup: CDR1 LNHDA, CDR2 SQIVND (reference sequence). Here the CDR3 reads CASRRSGGENEQFF. Here the CDR3 DNA reads TGTGCCAGTAGGCGAAGCGGGGGGGAGAATGAGCAGTTCTTC.

This clone was seen a handful of times. The V and J genes are TRBV2 and TRBJ2-7; 9 nucleotides align to TRBD2. The germline gives CDR1 SNHLY, CDR2 FYNNEI. Trimming cost V 3 bases and J 2 bases; bases outside gene matches: 5. CDR3 size: 15 residues. The CDR3 sequence is CASSDNSGGPYEQYF. CDR3 sequence (DNA): TGTGCCAGCAGTGATAATAGCGGGGGCCCCTACGAGCAGTACTTC.

J is TRBJ2-6 and V is TRBV6-4, with D hard to call. The CDR3 contains 14 residues. V shed 8 bases and J shed 0 bases, with 8 bases lying between them. The germline gives CDR1 MRHNA, CDR2 SNTAGT. CDR3 in amino acids: CASGRFSGANVLTF. In DNA, the CDR3 is TGTGCCAGCGGCAGATTCTCTGGGGCCAACGTCCTGACTTTC.

The V gene is TRBV6-5, the J gene TRBJ1-3, with a tentative D call TRBD1 (5 bases). The V gene lost 5 bases and the J gene lost 2 bases, with 13 bases spanning the gap. In germline, CDR1 is MNHEY, CDR2 SVGAGI. CDR3 size: 15 residues. CDR3 in DNA: TGTGCCAGCAGTCCCGCCGGGGGTACTGGAAACACCATATATTTT. Amino acids: CASSPAGGTGNTIYF.

The CDR3 sequence: CASSRGQSPTYEQYF. As DNA, the CDR3 is TGTGCCAGCAGCCGCGGACAGTCACCGACCTACGAGCAGTACTTC. The chain recombines TRBV7-2 with TRBJ2-7; D possibly corresponds to TRBD1 (6 bases). Germline loops: CDR1 SGHTA, CDR2 FQGNSA. V was shortened by 5 bases and J by 2 bases, with 16 bases between the two germline ends. This CDR3 contains 15 residues.

The rearrangement links TRBV2 to TRBJ1-5, with no clear D. The CDR3 is 15 residues long. The ends were cut back, 7 bases at V and 3 bases at J, with 16 bases in the middle. Germline-derived CDR1 and CDR2 are SNHLY and FYNNEI. In DNA form, the CDR3 reads TGTGCCAGCACACTAGGTGCTAGGGTCAATCAGCCCCAGCATTTT. Translating it yields CASTLGARVNQPQHF.

The chain combines TRBV19 with TRBJ1-1; D unclear. The CDR3 loop spans 13 amino acids. From germline, CDR1 is LNHDA and CDR2 SQIVND (reference sequence). The V gene lost 4 bases and the J gene lost 3 bases, with 9 bases spanning the gap. In DNA form, the CDR3 reads TGTGCCAGTAGTAGCACGGCGGACACTGAAGCTTTCTTT. Its translation: CASSSTADTEAFF. The full variable domain, in which reference TRBV19 and TRBJ1-1 provide the parts outside the CDR3, is DGGITQSPKYLFRKEGQNVTLSCEQNLNHDAMYWYRQDPGQGLRLIYYSQIVNDFQKGDIAEGYSVSREKKESFPLTVTSAQKNPTAFYLCASSSTADTEAFFGQGTRLTVV.

This clone was counted a few times. The J gene is TRBJ1-2, the V gene TRBV7-8; 10 positions match TRBD1. The V gene end was trimmed by 3 bases and the J gene end by 2 bases; junction bases not matched to a gene: 3. The CDR3 contains 15 residues. Germline loops: CDR1 SGHVS, CDR2 FQNEAQ. The CDR3 region has the DNA TGTGCCAGCAGCTTTGGACAGGGGGGAAACTATGGCTACACCTTC. Protein product: CASSFGQGGNYGYTF.

This rearrangement joins TRBV9 to TRBJ2-5; no reliable D call. Germline CDR1 SGDLS, CDR2 YYNGEE. CDR3 length: 15 residues. Trimming removed 0 bases from V and 2 bases from J, with 11 bases in between. CDR3 bases: TGTGCCAGCAGCGTAGGTGGGTCGGTTCAAGAGACCCAGTACTTC. This encodes CASSVGGSVQETQYF.

This chain links TRBV18 with TRBJ2-6, with D perhaps TRBD2 (5 bases). Trimming cost V 6 bases and J 4 bases, with 19 bases left between them. The V gene's germline CDR1 is KGHSH and CDR2 LQKENI. This CDR3 comprises 17 residues. The CDR3 here is CASSLMPPEGGANVLTF. CDR3 coding DNA: TGTGCCAGCTCCCTTATGCCCCCTGAGGGCGGGGCCAACGTCCTGACTTTC.

The V gene is TRBV28, the J gene TRBJ2-1; tentatively, D is TRBD2 (7 bases). The V gene's germline CDR1 is MDHEN and CDR2 SYDVKM. The CDR3 has 13 residues. Between the trimmed V and J ends, which lost 6 bases and 6 bases, there was a span of 12 bases. This CDR3 is CASSPGGLNEQFF. The CDR3 coding sequence is TGTGCCAGCAGCCCCGGGGGGCTCAATGAGCAGTTCTTC.

Here the CDR3 DNA reads TGTGCCAGCGACCGGGGTGGGGAGCTGTTTTTT. Amino acids: CASDRGGELFF. The chain recombines TRBV7-6 with TRBJ2-2; perhaps TRBD2 as D (5 bases). V lost 8 bases, J lost 8 bases, and 9 bases lay in between. CDR1 and CDR2 from the germline V gene are SGHVS and FNYEAQ. The CDR3 extends over 11 amino acids.

This clone was observed a single time. V gene TRBV3-1 (or the pseudogene TRBV3-2) combines with J gene TRBJ1-1; no clear D gene. V lost 0 bases and J lost 2, with 13 bases in between. Per the germline V gene, CDR1 is LGHDT and CDR2 is YNNKEL (reference sequence). This CDR3 spans 16 amino acids. The CDR3 region is CASSQDGRDPNTEAFF. CDR3 coding DNA: TGTGCCAGCAGCCAAGATGGGCGAGATCCCAACACTGAAGCTTTCTTT.

The genes are TRBV20-1 and TRBJ2-7; D is perhaps TRBD1 or TRBD2 (5 bases each). CDR1 DFQATT and CDR2 SNEGSKA come from the germline V gene (reference sequence). Trimming removed 3 bases at V and 10 bases at J, with 13 bases between. The CDR3 runs to 11 residues. The CDR3 reads CSASRDHLQYF. The CDR3 nucleotides read TGCAGTGCTAGCCGGGACCACCTCCAGTACTTC.

In this sample, this clone turned up once. The V and J genes are TRBV7-8 and TRBJ1-1, with D possibly matching TRBD1 (5 bases). Looked up from germline, CDR1 is SGHVS and CDR2 is FQNEAQ. The germline V and J ends were trimmed by 5 bases and 0 bases, with 16 bases remaining between them. There are 16 residues in the CDR3. The CDR3 coding sequence is TGTGCCAGCAGCCCCCGTCGGACAAGTGTGAACACTGAAGCTTTCTTT. It is translated as CASSPRRTSVNTEAFF. Drawing the rest from reference TRBV7-8 and TRBJ1-1, the complete variable domain is GAGVSQSPRYKVAKRGQDVALRCDPISGHVSLFWYQQALGQGPEFLTYFQNEAQLDKSGLPSDRFFAERPEGSVSTLKIQRTQQEDSAVYLCASSPRRTSVNTEAFFGQGTRLTVV.